This T cell receptor (beta chain) was recorded in a study of blood T cell repertoires in COVID-19. Study at large: Material from acute and convalescent COVID-19 was sourced from the United States, Italy and Spain.

The CDR3 covers 12 residues. Per the germline V gene, CDR1 is MDHEN and CDR2 is SYDVKM. V lost 8 bases, J lost 3 bases, and 11 bases lay in between. Participants, about 18 to 90 years old, spanned 25 or so US areas. Only in-frame clones appear in the TCRdb table, and some are missing; sequencing was by immunoSEQ multiplex PCR. The sample shows roughly 400,000 clones, approximately 90% of them seen only once. V usage is TRBV28 and J usage is TRBJ2-7, with a tentative D call TRBD2 (6 bases). Sequenced: PBMCs or T cells enriched from blood (not recorded which). The clonotype originates from a man aged 25 to 45 who had recovered from COVID-19. In nucleotides, the CDR3 is TGTGCCAGCGGGACTTACTTCTACGAGCAGTACTTC. This encodes CASGTYFYEQYF. Variable domain in full (rest from reference TRBV28 and TRBJ2-7): DVKVTQSSRYLVKRTGEKVFLECVQDMDHENMFWYRQDPGLGLRLIYFSYDVKMKEKGDIPEGYSVSREKKERFSLILESASTNQTSMYLCASGTYFYEQYFGPGTRLTVT.